Sequencing of this TCR beta chain was carried out in a study of OX40 agonist ivuxolimab in advanced cancers. Turning to the study itself: The treatment was a fully human IgG2 OX40 agonist, ivuxolimab.

V shed 1 base and J shed 8 bases, with 9 bases lying between them. In germline, CDR1 is SGHNT, CDR2 YYREEE (reference sequence). This CDR3 is 12 amino acids long. Produced via immunoSEQ multiplex PCR; TCRdb's table is partial and in-frame only. The sample lists 35,000 to 45,000 clones, about 86% occurring once. As for this clone: Its target is not known.

Study-wide points: Among the nonresponders, some also had low normalized T-cell clonal expansion. Clones of CD4+ and CD8+ blood T cells grew by week 6 at doses of 0.1 to 3.0 mg/kg.

The V and J genes are TRBV5-4 and TRBJ1-1, with D perhaps TRBD1 (6 bases). Specimen: CD4+ or CD8+ T cells sorted from blood, collected in a trial of the OX40 agonist ivuxolimab. The TCR was taken from an adult with an advanced solid tumor such as melanoma, head and neck, liver or kidney cancer. The CDR3 loop is CASSLRGAEAFF. The CDR3 DNA follows: TGTGCCAGCAGCTTGAGGGGGGCGGAAGCTTTCTTT.